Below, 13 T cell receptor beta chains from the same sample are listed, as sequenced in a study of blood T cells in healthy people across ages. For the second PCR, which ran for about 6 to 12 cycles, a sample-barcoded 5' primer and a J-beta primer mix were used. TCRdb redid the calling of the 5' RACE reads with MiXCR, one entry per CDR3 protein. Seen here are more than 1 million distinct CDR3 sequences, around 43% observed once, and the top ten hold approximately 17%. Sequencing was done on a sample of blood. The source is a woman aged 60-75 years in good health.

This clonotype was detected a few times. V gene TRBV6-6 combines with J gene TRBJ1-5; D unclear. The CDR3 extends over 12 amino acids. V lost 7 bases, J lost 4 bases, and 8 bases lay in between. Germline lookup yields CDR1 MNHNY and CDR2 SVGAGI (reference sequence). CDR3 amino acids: CASTGRNQPQHF. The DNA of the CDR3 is TGTGCCAGCACGGGGAGGAATCAGCCCCAGCATTTT.

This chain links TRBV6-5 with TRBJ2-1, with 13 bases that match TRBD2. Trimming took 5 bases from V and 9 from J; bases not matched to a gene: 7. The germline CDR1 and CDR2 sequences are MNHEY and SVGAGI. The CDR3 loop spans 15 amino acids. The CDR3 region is CASSNGLAGVTEQFF. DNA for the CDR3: TGTGCCAGCAGTAACGGACTAGCGGGAGTGACTGAGCAGTTCTTC.

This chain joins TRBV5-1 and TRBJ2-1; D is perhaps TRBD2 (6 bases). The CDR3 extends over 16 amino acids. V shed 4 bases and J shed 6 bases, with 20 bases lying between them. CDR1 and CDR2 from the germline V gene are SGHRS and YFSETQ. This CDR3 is CASSLAPVGTLNEQFF. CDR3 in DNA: TGCGCCAGCAGCCTCGCCCCCGTGGGGACTCTCAATGAGCAGTTCTTC.

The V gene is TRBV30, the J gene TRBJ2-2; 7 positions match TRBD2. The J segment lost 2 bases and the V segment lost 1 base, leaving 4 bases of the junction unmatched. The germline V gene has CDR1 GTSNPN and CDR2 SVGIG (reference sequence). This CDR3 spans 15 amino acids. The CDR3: CAWSAGGKNTGELFF. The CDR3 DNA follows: TGTGCCTGGAGTGCGGGGGGAAAAAACACCGGGGAGCTGTTTTTT.

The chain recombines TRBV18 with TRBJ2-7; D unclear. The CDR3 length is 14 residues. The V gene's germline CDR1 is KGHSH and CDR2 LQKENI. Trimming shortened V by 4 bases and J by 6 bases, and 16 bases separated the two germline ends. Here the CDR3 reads CASSLGSPPGEQYF. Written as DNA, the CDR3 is TGTGCCAGCTCACTCGGGTCTCCCCCAGGCGAGCAGTACTTC.

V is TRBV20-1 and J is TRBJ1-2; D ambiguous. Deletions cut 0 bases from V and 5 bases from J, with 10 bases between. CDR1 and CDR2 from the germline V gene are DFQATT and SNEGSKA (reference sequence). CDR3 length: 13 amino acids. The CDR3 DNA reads TGCAGTGCTAGAGATCTCACGCAATATGGCTACACCTTC. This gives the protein CSARDLTQYGYTF.

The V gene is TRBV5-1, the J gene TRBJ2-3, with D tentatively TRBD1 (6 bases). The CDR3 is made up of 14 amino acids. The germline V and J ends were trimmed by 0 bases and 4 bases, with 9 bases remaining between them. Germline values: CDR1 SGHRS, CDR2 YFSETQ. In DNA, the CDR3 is TGCGCCAGCAGCTTGGGACAGGACCCAGATACGCAGTATTTT. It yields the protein CASSLGQDPDTQYF.

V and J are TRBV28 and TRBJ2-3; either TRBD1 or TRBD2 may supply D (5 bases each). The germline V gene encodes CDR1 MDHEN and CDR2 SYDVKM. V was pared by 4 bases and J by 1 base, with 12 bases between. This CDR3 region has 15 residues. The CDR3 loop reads CASSWDLEGTDTQYF. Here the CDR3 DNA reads TGTGCCAGCAGTTGGGACCTAGAGGGCACAGATACGCAGTATTTT.

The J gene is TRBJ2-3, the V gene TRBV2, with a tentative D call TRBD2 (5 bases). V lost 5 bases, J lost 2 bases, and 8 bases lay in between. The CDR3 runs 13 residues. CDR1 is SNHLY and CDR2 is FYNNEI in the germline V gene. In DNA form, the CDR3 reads TGTGCCAGCAGTCGGACTTTCACAGATACGCAGTATTTT. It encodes CASSRTFTDTQYF.

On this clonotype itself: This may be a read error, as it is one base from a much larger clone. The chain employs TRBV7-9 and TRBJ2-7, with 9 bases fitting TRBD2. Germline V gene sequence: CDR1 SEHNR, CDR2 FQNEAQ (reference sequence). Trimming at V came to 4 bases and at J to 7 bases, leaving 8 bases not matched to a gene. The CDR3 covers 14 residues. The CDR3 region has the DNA TGTGCCAGCAGCTCTGGGACTAGCACCCCTGAGCAGTACTTC. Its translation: CASSSGTSTPEQYF.

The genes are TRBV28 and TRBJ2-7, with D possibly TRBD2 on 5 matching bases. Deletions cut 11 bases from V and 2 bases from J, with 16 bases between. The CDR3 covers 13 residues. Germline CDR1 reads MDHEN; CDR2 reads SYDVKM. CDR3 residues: CAGGGLGTYEQYF. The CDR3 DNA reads TGTGCCGGCGGCGGACTGGGAACCTACGAGCAGTACTTC.

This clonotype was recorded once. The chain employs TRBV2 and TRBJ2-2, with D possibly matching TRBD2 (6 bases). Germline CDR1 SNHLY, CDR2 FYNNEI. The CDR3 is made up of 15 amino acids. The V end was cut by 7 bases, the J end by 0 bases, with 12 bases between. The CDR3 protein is CASKLVAANTGELFF. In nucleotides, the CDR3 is TGTGCCAGCAAATTGGTAGCGGCGAACACCGGGGAGCTGTTTTTT.

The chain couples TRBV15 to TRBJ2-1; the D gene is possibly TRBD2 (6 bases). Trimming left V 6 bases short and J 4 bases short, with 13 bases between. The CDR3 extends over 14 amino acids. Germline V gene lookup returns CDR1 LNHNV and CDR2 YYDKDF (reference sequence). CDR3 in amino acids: CATRPGGAYNEQFF. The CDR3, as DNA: TGTGCCACCAGACCTGGCGGGGCTTACAATGAGCAGTTCTTC.